This entry is about one TCR beta chain. V was trimmed by 6 bases and J by 6 bases, leaving 8 bases between them. The CDR3 has 11 residues. With random hexamers, about 0.5 to 1 ug RNA was reverse transcribed. Each CDR3 protein gets one entry after TCRdb re-called the immunoSEQ multiplex PCR reads with MiXCR. The sample includes about 120,000 distinct CDR3 sequences, around 96% seen only once; the top ten take less than 0.25%. The data stem from a study of CD8 T cells in Susac syndrome. The chain links TRBV12-3 or TRBV12-4 to TRBJ1-1; D might be TRBD1 (5 bases). The TCR sequence derives from a human donor with Susac syndrome. Input material: CD8+ T cells from PBMCs. CDR3 in amino acids: CASRPGPEAFF. As DNA, the CDR3 is TGTGCCAGCAGGCCGGGACCTGAAGCTTTCTTT.